This T cell receptor beta chain was observed in a study of siplizumab effects on memory and regulatory T cells. The study's findings and limits: Proliferating Tregs from siplizumab cultures lacked functional confirmation of suppression. Siplizumab caused a significant drop in alloreactive sequences traceable to unstimulated CD4+ memory cells.

This clone was observed a single time. Its specificity is unknown. Sequencing was performed with immunoSEQ multiplex PCR; in TCRdb, only in-frame clones are kept and a portion is missing. The sample yields 100,000 or so clones, about 95% seen once. This CDR3 has 15 amino acids. Looked up from germline, CDR1 is LGHNA and CDR2 is YNFKEQ. Losses at the gene ends were 1 base for V and 3 bases for J; bases not matched to a gene: 0. This chain connects TRBV4-2 to TRBJ2-1; 10 bases map to TRBD2. The clonotype was recovered from a human donor in good health. Material: non-Treg CD4+ T cells sorted from blood. For the CDR3, the DNA is TGTGCCAGCAGCCAAGGACTAGCGGGCTACAATGAGCAGTTCTTC. It yields the protein CASSQGLAGYNEQFF.